This entry concerns a single T cell receptor beta chain. After thawing and overnight rest, PBMC were stained with GMM-loaded CD1B tetramer, viability dye and anti-CD3 for sorting. The lipid loaded on the CD1B tetramers was C32 glucose monomycolate from Rhodococcus equi. Tetramer-sorted PBMC had been CD14 monocyte-depleted before freezing. This CDR3 is built from 13 residues. Germline values: CDR1 SQVTM, CDR2 ANQGSEA. Trimming pared 6 bases from V and 3 bases from J, leaving 12 bases between. This entry comes from a study of T cells in tuberculosis. Study at large: The T cells targeted glucose monomycolate, a mycobacterial lipid, via CD1B.

Chain pairing is unknown; alpha and beta were sequenced separately. The repertoire was sequenced with immunoSEQ multiplex PCR; TCRdb's copy has only in-frame clones and lacks some. The sample lists about 59,000 clones, 65% to 90% occurring once. This sequence was found in an adult woman with latent tuberculosis. Specimen: CD1b-GMM tetramer-negative cells sorted from PBMCs. V and J are TRBV29-1 and TRBJ2-1; D is uncertain. As DNA, the CDR3 is TGCAGCGTCTCTCGTTCTCTCTACAATGAGCAGTTCTTC. Amino acids: CSVSRSLYNEQFF.